Listed below are T cell receptor beta chains from one sample, sequenced in a study of cytomegalovirus exposure and HLA in healthy donors. Measured with immunoSEQ multiplex PCR; TCRdb has only the in-frame clones, and not every one. The table records around 150,000 clones, approximately 82% of them present only once. The sequenced material came from PBMCs. These receptors all come from a woman aged 40 to 49 in good health and CMV-seropositive. The CDR3 runs from the conserved cysteine through the conserved F or W. A D gene is named only where the DNA matches it firmly. The listing skips clone size in some rows; elsewhere it reads once, few, many or a size class.

CASSPPGQQMNTEAFF	TGTGCCAGCAGCCCCCCAGGACAGCAGATGAACACTGAAGCTTTCTTT	TRBV5-4	TRBJ1-1	NA	NA
CASTPAGGRNTIYF	TGTGCCAGCACCCCCGCAGGGGGGAGAAACACCATATATTTT	TRBV2	TRBJ1-3	NA	TRBD1
CASSLRTGISYEQYF	TGTGCCAGCAGTTTAAGGACAGGGATCTCCTACGAGCAGTACTTC	TRBV28	TRBJ2-7	many	TRBD1
CASSRTTGGGSPLHF	TGTGCCAGCAGCCGTACCACAGGGGGAGGTTCACCCCTCCACTTT	TRBV7-6	TRBJ1-6	once	TRBD1
CAWSVRRSTSGRLQTGELFF	TGTGCCTGGAGTGTACGAAGGTCGACTAGCGGGAGGTTACAGACCGGGGAGCTGTTTTTT	TRBV30	TRBJ2-2	NA	TRBD2
CASSSNRGEQFF	TGCGCCAGCAGCTCGAATCGGGGGGAGCAGTTCTTC	TRBV5-1	TRBJ2-1	NA	NA
CASSLTSGRQETQYF	TGTGCCAGCAGCTTGACTAGCGGGCGGCAAGAGACCCAGTACTTC	TRBV7-2	TRBJ2-5	NA	TRBD2
CASSVGQSNQPQHF	TGTGCCAGCAGCGTGGGACAGTCTAATCAGCCCCAGCATTTT	TRBV9	TRBJ1-5	medium-sized	TRBD1
CAISEGRDSYNEQFF	TGTGCCATCAGTGAGGGCAGGGATTCCTACAATGAGCAGTTCTTC	TRBV10-3	TRBJ2-1	NA	NA
CAWSVVAGKETQYF	TGTGCCTGGAGTGTAGTTGCGGGAAAAGAGACCCAGTACTTC	TRBV30	TRBJ2-5	NA	NA